Presented here are 32 T cell receptor beta chains from one specimen sequenced in a study of blood T cell repertoires in COVID-19. Data came from immunoSEQ multiplex PCR; TCRdb stores just in-frame clones and leaves some out. The sample includes roughly 80,000 clones, nearly 85% of them seen just once. Specimen: peripheral blood. The receptors originated from a woman of 80 years or more with acute or convalescent COVID-19.

The chain employs TRBV7-9 and TRBJ2-7; 7 bases are shared with TRBD1. Germline values: CDR1 SEHNR, CDR2 FQNEAQ (reference sequence). The CDR3 has 15 amino acids. V was clipped by 2 bases and J by 3 bases; unmatched bases: 7. The CDR3 DNA sequence: TGTGCCAGCAGCTTACAGGGGGTCGGCGGCTACGAGCAGTACTTC. It specifies CASSLQGVGGYEQYF. The variable domain in full, with the rest retrieved from reference TRBV7-9 and TRBJ2-7, is DTGVSQNPRHKITKRGQNVTFRCDPISEHNRLYWYRQTLGQGPEFLTYFQNEAQLEKSRLLSDRFSAERPKGSFSTLEIQRTEQGDSAMYLCASSLQGVGGYEQYFGPGTRLTVT.

The V gene is TRBV5-4, the J gene TRBJ2-1; 7 nucleotides agree with TRBD2. J lost 0 bases, V lost 4 bases, and 10 bases had no gene match. Looked up from germline, CDR1 is SGHNT and CDR2 is YYREEE (reference sequence). The CDR3 contains 17 residues. CDR3 in amino acids: CASSLQTGGSSYNEQFF. CDR3 DNA sequence: TGTGCCAGCAGCCTCCAAACGGGAGGCAGCTCCTACAATGAGCAGTTCTTC.

The V and J genes are TRBV7-6 and TRBJ1-4, with 9 bases identical to TRBD1. V gave up 5 bases and J gave up 8 bases; unmatched junction bases: 12. Germline loops: CDR1 SGHVS, CDR2 FNYEAQ. The CDR3 loop spans 16 amino acids. CDR3 loop: CASSPISDRGREKLFF. In nucleotides, the CDR3 is TGTGCCAGCAGCCCAATCTCGGACAGGGGCCGGGAAAAACTGTTTTTT.

The J gene is TRBJ2-1, the V gene TRBV7-2, with 8 positions matching TRBD1. This CDR3 is built from 17 residues. J gave up 3 bases and V 5 bases, and 12 bases lay outside the gene matches. Germline CDR1 SGHTA, CDR2 FQGNSA. CDR3 nucleotide sequence: TGTGCCAGCAGCCTATTAACAGGGGGTTTACTCTACAATGAGCAGTTCTTC. It translates to CASSLLTGGLLYNEQFF.

The chain recombines TRBV5-1 with TRBJ2-2, with 9 bases lining up with TRBD2. Losses at the gene ends were 4 bases for V and 5 bases for J; bases not matched to a gene: 9. The germline V gene encodes CDR1 SGHRS and CDR2 YFSETQ. This CDR3 has 16 residues. The CDR3, as DNA: TGCGCCAGCAGCGAGGGAGCGGGAGGAGGAACCGGGGAGCTGTTTTTT. Translated, it gives CASSEGAGGGTGELFF. The full variable domain, in which reference TRBV5-1 and TRBJ2-2 provide the parts outside the CDR3, is KAGVTQTPRYLIKTRGQQVTLSCSPISGHRSVSWYQQTPGQGLQFLFEYFSETQRNKGNFPGRFSGRQFSNSRSEMNVSTLELGDSALYLCASSEGAGGGTGELFFGEGSRLTVL.

J is TRBJ2-7 and V is TRBV2, with D tentatively TRBD1 (5 bases). The germline V and J ends were trimmed by 8 bases and 0 bases, with 11 bases remaining between them. Germline V gene sequence: CDR1 SNHLY, CDR2 FYNNEI. There are 13 residues in the CDR3. For the CDR3, the DNA is TGTGCCAGCGGGGCCAGGGACTCCTACGAGCAGTACTTC. Residues: CASGARDSYEQYF.

J is TRBJ2-5 and V is TRBV24-1, with 11 bases that match TRBD2. Germline V gene lookup returns CDR1 KGHDR and CDR2 SFDVKD. The CDR3 is 15 amino acids. V shed 3 bases and J 4 bases; nucleotides not matched to a gene: 3. The CDR3 protein is CATSDPGLAGETQYF. In DNA form, the CDR3 reads TGTGCCACCAGTGATCCTGGACTAGCGGGAGAGACCCAGTACTTC.

The chain employs TRBV5-1 and TRBJ2-7; 11 bases are shared with TRBD2. The germline gives CDR1 SGHRS, CDR2 YFSETQ. This CDR3 has 14 amino acids. With 4 bases clipped from V and 4 bases from J, the junction kept 4 bases outside the gene matches. The CDR3 reads CASSPSGRRYEQYF. The CDR3 DNA reads TGCGCCAGCAGCCCTAGCGGGAGGAGGTACGAGCAGTACTTC.

This rearrangement joins TRBV2 to TRBJ2-7; 7 bases map to TRBD2. Germline lookup yields CDR1 SNHLY and CDR2 FYNNEI. V was clipped by 4 bases and J by 3 bases; unmatched bases: 0. The CDR3 is made up of 12 amino acids. CDR3 nucleotide sequence: TGTGCCAGCAGTGGGGGGGGCTACGAGCAGTACTTC. It translates to CASSGGGYEQYF.

This chain connects TRBV6-1 to TRBJ2-1, with D possibly TRBD2 on 6 matching bases. Trimming cost V 3 bases and J 5 bases, with 14 bases left between them. The CDR3 spans 15 residues. CDR1 and CDR2 (germline): MNHNS, SASEGT. The CDR3 DNA reads TGTGCCAGCAGTGATTCGTACGGGGGTGACAATGAGCAGTTCTTC. Protein product: CASSDSYGGDNEQFF.

This chain joins TRBV6-1 and TRBJ2-5; D is uncertain. The length of the CDR3 is 16 residues. In germline, CDR1 is MNHNS, CDR2 SASEGT. Trimming cost V 1 base and J 2 bases, with 14 bases left between them. This chain's CDR3 is CASSEGNPALQETQYF. DNA for the CDR3: TGTGCCAGCAGTGAAGGTAATCCAGCGCTACAAGAGACCCAGTACTTC.

The rearrangement links TRBV7-2 to TRBJ1-2; 8 bases align to TRBD1. Germline-derived CDR1 and CDR2 are SGHTA and FQGNSA. This CDR3 has 13 residues. With 5 bases clipped from V and 6 bases from J, the junction kept 5 bases outside the gene matches. CDR3 loop: CASSPGGRHGYTF. The CDR3 bases are TGTGCCAGCAGCCCAGGGGGCAGGCATGGCTACACCTTC.

In its sample, this clone was seen once. The chain recombines TRBV9 with TRBJ2-2, with D possibly matching TRBD2 (6 bases). Trimming removed 3 bases from V and 5 bases from J, with 14 bases in between. CDR1 is SGDLS, CDR2 YYNGEE, per germline. CDR3 length: 15 amino acids. CDR3 loop: CASSARDSRTGELFF. The CDR3 DNA reads TGTGCCAGCAGCGCCCGGGACTCCCGGACCGGGGAGCTGTTTTTT. The full variable domain, rest sourced from reference TRBV9 and TRBJ2-2, is DSGVTQTPKHLITATGQRVTLRCSPRSGDLSVYWYQQSLDQGLQFLIQYYNGEERAKGNILERFSAQQFPDLHSELNLSSLELGDSALYFCASSARDSRTGELFFGEGSRLTVL.

The chain carries TRBV5-1 and TRBJ2-5; 7 bases fit TRBD1. The V gene end was trimmed by 0 bases and the J gene end by 4 bases; junction bases not matched to a gene: 3. The CDR3 is made up of 14 amino acids. Germline V gives CDR1 SGHRS, CDR2 YFSETQ. In nucleotides, the CDR3 is TGCGCCAGCAGCTTGGGGACAGGCGGAGAGACCCAGTACTTC. Translation: CASSLGTGGETQYF.

This chain joins TRBV5-1 and TRBJ2-7; 7 bases are a match to TRBD2. The V gene end was trimmed by 4 bases and the J gene end by 5 bases; junction bases not matched to a gene: 9. Germline V lookup: CDR1 SGHRS, CDR2 YFSETQ. The CDR3 spans 14 residues. The CDR3 loop is CASSPAGPPNEQYF. CDR3 DNA: TGCGCCAGCAGCCCAGCGGGACCTCCTAACGAGCAGTACTTC.

To note about this clone: Distinct nucleotide sequences in the sample also encode this CDR3. Here the CDR3 reads CASSSQETQYF. CDR3 DNA sequence: TGCGCCAGCAGCTCGCAAGAGACCCAGTACTTC. The J gene is TRBJ2-5, the V gene TRBV5-1; unclear D gene. Between the trimmed V and J ends, which lost 3 bases and 2 bases, there was a span of 2 bases. The CDR3 runs to 11 residues. The germline V gene encodes CDR1 SGHRS and CDR2 YFSETQ. The whole variable domain, filled in from reference TRBV5-1 and TRBJ2-5, reads KAGVTQTPRYLIKTRGQQVTLSCSPISGHRSVSWYQQTPGQGLQFLFEYFSETQRNKGNFPGRFSGRQFSNSRSEMNVSTLELGDSALYLCASSSQETQYFGPGTRLLVL.

V gene TRBV6-5 combines with J gene TRBJ2-5, with TRBD1 as a possible D gene (6 bases). The germline V gene has CDR1 MNHEY and CDR2 SVGAGI. Trimming took 2 bases from V and 0 from J, leaving 10 bases between them. There are 15 residues in the CDR3. CDR3 in DNA: TGTGCCAGCAGTTACCAGGGGTCGTACCAAGAGACCCAGTACTTC. It codes for CASSYQGSYQETQYF.

V and J are TRBV5-1 and TRBJ1-2; 7 nucleotides line up with TRBD1. J was trimmed by 7 bases and V by 4 bases; bases with no gene match: 13. The CDR3 covers 15 residues. Germline assignment: CDR1 SGHRS and CDR2 YFSETQ. The CDR3 coding sequence is TGCGCCAGCAGCCCCCTTGAGGCAGGGGGGCCTGGCTACACCTTC. Its translation: CASSPLEAGGPGYTF.

The chain employs TRBV4-2 and TRBJ1-2; a possible D gene is TRBD1 (6 bases). The germline V gene encodes CDR1 LGHNA and CDR2 YNFKEQ. The CDR3 runs to 17 residues. Trimming left V 0 bases short and J 7 bases short, with 21 bases between. CDR3 DNA: TGTGCCAGCAGCCAAGACCGCCCGACCGGGGGGGGCGGTGGCTACACCTTC. This translates into CASSQDRPTGGGGGYTF.

This clone was found a few times. V gene TRBV7-9 combines with J gene TRBJ1-1; 9 nucleotides match TRBD1. The CDR3 is 15 residues long. The V gene end was trimmed by 4 bases and the J gene end by 6 bases; junction bases not matched to a gene: 9. Germline assignment: CDR1 SEHNR and CDR2 FQNEAQ (reference sequence). The DNA of the CDR3 is TGTGCCAGCAGCTCCGGACAGGGGTTTAACGCTGAAGCTTTCTTT. It is translated as CASSSGQGFNAEAFF.

This clone was counted at least ten times. V and J are TRBV28 and TRBJ2-3, with a tentative D call TRBD2 (5 bases). V was cut by 5 bases and J by 4 bases, with 10 bases left in between. Germline assignment: CDR1 MDHEN and CDR2 SYDVKM. The CDR3 spans 13 residues. CDR3: CASSQLEADTQYF. The CDR3 DNA follows: TGTGCCAGCAGTCAACTAGAGGCAGATACGCAGTATTTT.

This chain links TRBV19 with TRBJ2-5; no clear D gene. The germline V and J ends were trimmed by 2 bases and 2 bases, with 15 bases remaining between them. Germline V CDR1 and CDR2: LNHDA, SQIVND (reference sequence). This CDR3 contains 16 residues. CDR3 DNA: TGTGCCAGTAGTATATCCCGGGTCGGCGGTCAAGAGACCCAGTACTTC. This gives the protein CASSISRVGGQETQYF.

The rearrangement joins TRBV7-2 to TRBJ1-2; 9 bases are shared with TRBD1. CDR1 SGHTA and CDR2 FQGNSA come from the germline V gene. The CDR3 has 14 amino acids. J was trimmed by 5 bases and V by 5 bases; bases with no gene match: 6. CDR3: CASSPGTGLYGYTF. The CDR3 DNA follows: TGTGCCAGCAGCCCCGGGACAGGGCTGTATGGCTACACCTTC.

The chain is built from TRBV7-2 and TRBJ2-5, with 9 bases that match TRBD1. The CDR3 has 16 amino acids. Losses at the gene ends were 3 bases for V and 5 bases for J; bases not matched to a gene: 10. CDR1 is SGHTA and CDR2 is FQGNSA in the germline V gene. This chain's CDR3 is CASSLGPQGAGETQYF. In nucleotides, the CDR3 is TGTGCCAGCAGCTTGGGCCCACAGGGGGCGGGGGAGACCCAGTACTTC.

This clone was seen a handful of times. The chain links TRBV11-3 to TRBJ2-1; 10 bases match TRBD2. CDR3 length: 15 residues. The ends lost 5 bases at V and 7 bases at J; junction bases unmatched: 8. Germline CDR1 SGHNT, CDR2 YENEEA. DNA of the CDR3: TGTGCCAGCAGCATTCTAGCGGGAGATTTTAATGAGCAGTTCTTC. Protein product: CASSILAGDFNEQFF.

V is TRBV29-1 and J is TRBJ1-1, with 9 positions matching TRBD1. The CDR3 consists of 15 residues. CDR1 is SQVTM and CDR2 is ANQGSEA in the germline V gene. The V and J ends lost 5 bases and 4 bases, in that order; junction bases with no gene match: 11. CDR3 in DNA: TGCAGCGTTCGAACAGGGGGCAGTGACGGCACTGAAGCTTTCTTT. It encodes CSVRTGGSDGTEAFF.

J is TRBJ2-3 and V is TRBV19; 7 bases agree with TRBD2. V lost 7 bases, J lost 7 bases, and 11 bases stayed unmatched. The CDR3 has 14 residues. CDR1 is LNHDA, CDR2 SQIVND, per germline (reference sequence). CDR3 protein: CASTKAGVSYTQYF. For the CDR3, the DNA is TGTGCCAGTACCAAGGCGGGAGTATCGTATACGCAGTATTTT.

In its sample, this clone was seen a few times. Its ends do not fully match the called genes, so a read error is possible. J is TRBJ1-1 and V is TRBV7-7; weak D call: TRBD1 (5 bases). In germline, CDR1 is SSHAT, CDR2 FNYEAQ (reference sequence). The CDR3 has 13 residues. The CDR3 loop is CASSLGEGTEAFF. The CDR3 DNA sequence: TGTGCTAGCAGCTTAGGGGAGGGCACTGAAGCTTTCTTT.

The V call is TRBV29-1, the J call TRBJ2-1; maybe TRBD2 (6 bases). The CDR3 has 11 residues. Trimming pared 4 bases from V and 8 bases from J, leaving 9 bases between. Germline V CDR1 and CDR2: SQVTM, ANQGSEA. The CDR3 DNA sequence: TGCAGCGTTGGTTCGGGGGATGAGCAGTTCTTC. Amino acids: CSVGSGDEQFF.

V gene TRBV19 combines with J gene TRBJ2-1; D may be TRBD2 (5 bases). Deletions cut 6 bases from V and 4 bases from J, with 10 bases between. There are 13 residues in the CDR3. Germline values: CDR1 LNHDA, CDR2 SQIVND (reference sequence). DNA of the CDR3: TGTGCCAGTAGCACTAGTAGGTACAATGAGCAGTTCTTC. It specifies CASSTSRYNEQFF.

This sequence joins TRBV5-1 and TRBJ1-4; D unresolved. Germline CDR1 SGHRS, CDR2 YFSETQ. V was shortened by 4 bases and J by 7 bases, with 14 bases between the two germline ends. The CDR3 covers 14 residues. CDR3 residues: CASSLGPTGEKLFF. For the CDR3, the DNA is TGCGCCAGCAGCCTGGGCCCGACGGGTGAAAAACTGTTTTTT.

The chain has TRBV23-1 and TRBJ1-1; 7 bases match TRBD1. TRBV23-1 is marked as an open reading frame, function uncertain. The CDR3 is made up of 13 amino acids. Germline trimming cut 4 bases from V and 11 bases from J; bases unmatched to any gene: 10. CDR3: CASSPRQGEGAFF. The DNA for the CDR3 is TGCGCCAGCAGTCCAAGACAGGGAGAGGGTGCTTTCTTT.